This TCR beta chain appears in the sequencing data of a study of T cell changes during pregnancy in multiple sclerosis. The data were produced by immunoSEQ multiplex PCR, yet TCRdb's version contains in-frame clones alone and is incomplete. In the table there are roughly 70,000 clones, approximately 92% of which are singletons. The germline V and J ends were trimmed by 4 bases and 0 bases, with 16 bases remaining between them. The CDR3 covers 15 residues. Germline V gene data show CDR1 as SQVTM and CDR2 as ANQGSEA. The receptor was isolated from a female donor in good health, enrolled as a control in a pregnancy study. Here the sequenced sample was peripheral blood, taken in the third trimester of pregnancy. J is TRBJ2-7 and V is TRBV29-1; D is ambiguous. CDR3 loop: CSVVLNFEDSYEQYF. The CDR3 DNA reads TGCAGCGTTGTATTAAACTTCGAGGACTCCTACGAGCAGTACTTC.